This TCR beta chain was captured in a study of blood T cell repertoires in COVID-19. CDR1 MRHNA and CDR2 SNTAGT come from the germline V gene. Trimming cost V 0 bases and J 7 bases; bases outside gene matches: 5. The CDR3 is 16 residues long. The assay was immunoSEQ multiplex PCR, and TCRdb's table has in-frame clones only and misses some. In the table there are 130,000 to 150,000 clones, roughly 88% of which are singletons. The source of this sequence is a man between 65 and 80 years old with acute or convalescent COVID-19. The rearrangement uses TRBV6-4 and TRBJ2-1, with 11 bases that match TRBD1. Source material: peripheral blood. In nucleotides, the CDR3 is TGTGCCAGCAGTGACTCGAAAGGGACAGGGGGAAATGAGCAGTTCTTC. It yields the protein CASSDSKGTGGNEQFF.